The next 27 T cell receptor beta chains were all read from a single sample in a study of OX40 agonist ivuxolimab in advanced cancers. Libraries were constructed by the immunoSEQ multiplex PCR assay. TCRdb carries this immuneACCESS record with in-frame sequences only. Its versions omit some clonotypes, under half of them owing to an unresolved V gene in the studies checked, with the rest unexplained. The sample profile shows about 40,000 clones; around nine tenths of them were found once. The leading ten clones occupy 0.45% to 0.7% of the sample. The sample in question was CD4+ or CD8+ T cells sorted from blood, obtained in a trial of the OX40 agonist ivuxolimab. Every receptor here comes from an adult with an advanced solid tumor such as melanoma, head and neck, liver or kidney cancer.

J is TRBJ1-3 and V is TRBV7-2, with unresolved D. Germline lookup yields CDR1 SGHTA and CDR2 FQGNSA. The CDR3 has 16 residues. Trimming removed 1 base at V and 4 bases at J, with 14 bases between. CDR3 nucleotide sequence: TGTGCCAGCAGCTTAGAGAAAGGAGATATCGGAAACACCATATATTTT. It translates to CASSLEKGDIGNTIYF. The full variable domain, rest sourced from reference TRBV7-2 and TRBJ1-3, is GAGVSQSPSNKVTEKGKDVELRCDPISGHTALYWYRQSLGQGLEFLIYFQGNSAPDKSGLPSDRFSAERTGGSVSTLTIQRTQQEDSAVYLCASSLEKGDIGNTIYFGEGSWLTVV.

V is TRBV7-2 and J is TRBJ1-1; unclear D gene. The V gene lost 0 bases and the J gene lost 10 bases, with 12 bases spanning the gap. CDR3 length: 13 amino acids. From germline, CDR1 is SGHTA and CDR2 FQGNSA. CDR3 sequence: CASSLAHEDPAFF. As DNA, the CDR3 is TGTGCCAGCAGCTTAGCGCATGAGGATCCAGCTTTCTTT.

This clone appeared a single time. The J gene is TRBJ2-3, the V gene TRBV6-1, with 8 bases fitting TRBD1. CDR1 is MNHNS and CDR2 is SASEGT in the germline V gene. CDR3 length: 14 residues. Losses at the gene ends were 7 bases for V and 4 bases for J; bases not matched to a gene: 7. The CDR3 nucleotides are TGTGCCAGCACCTGGACAGGGCAGTCAGATACGCAGTATTTT. Protein product: CASTWTGQSDTQYF.

The genes are TRBV6-1 and TRBJ2-1; D gene ambiguous. The CDR3 extends over 15 amino acids. Trimming removed 4 bases at V and 2 bases at J, with 12 bases between. The germline gives CDR1 MNHNS, CDR2 SASEGT. The CDR3 here is CASSVGRIAYNEQFF. The CDR3 nucleotides read TGTGCCAGCAGTGTAGGCAGAATCGCCTACAATGAGCAGTTCTTC.

The rearrangement joins TRBV6-6 to TRBJ2-3, with D tentatively TRBD2 (8 bases). The CDR3 is made up of 16 amino acids. V lost 6 bases to trimming and J lost 5 bases, with 21 bases between them. Germline CDR1 is MNHNY and CDR2 is SVGAGI (reference sequence). The CDR3 nucleotides are TGTGCCAGCAGGCCTACAGGGGCCGCGGGGGGAGATACGCAGTATTTT. Its translation is CASRPTGAAGGDTQYF.

This clone has just one count. The rearrangement uses TRBV27 and TRBJ1-1; 9 nucleotides line up with TRBD1. Germline lookup yields CDR1 MNHEY and CDR2 SMNVEV (reference sequence). J was trimmed by 7 bases and V by 5 bases; bases with no gene match: 17. The CDR3 has 17 amino acids. The CDR3 DNA sequence: TGTGCCAGCAGTATGGGACAGGGTTTTATCACTGGTATTGAAGCTTTCTTT. Its protein is CASSMGQGFITGIEAFF.

This clone came up once. The V gene is TRBV5-1, the J gene TRBJ1-1; D call uncertain. CDR3 length: 14 amino acids. V lost 2 bases and J lost 4, with 12 bases in between. CDR1 and CDR2 (germline): SGHRS, YFSETQ. In nucleotides, the CDR3 is TGCGCCAGCAGCTTCCCGGGGAAATCCACTGAAGCTTTCTTT. This gives the protein CASSFPGKSTEAFF.

The chain employs TRBV27 and TRBJ1-1; D perhaps matches TRBD1 (5 bases). CDR3 length: 12 amino acids. Germline loops: CDR1 MNHEY, CDR2 SMNVEV (reference sequence). Trimming removed 5 bases at V and 7 bases at J, with 11 bases between. The CDR3 reads CASSTRGFEAFF. The CDR3 DNA sequence: TGTGCCAGCAGTACCCGGGGGTTTGAAGCTTTCTTT.

The genes are TRBV2 and TRBJ1-4; a weak D match, TRBD1 (5 bases). This CDR3 comprises 13 residues. Deletions cut 9 bases from V and 12 bases from J, with 20 bases between. Germline V gene lookup returns CDR1 SNHLY and CDR2 FYNNEI. The CDR3 region is CARSGTFGGELFF. CDR3 DNA sequence: TGTGCCAGATCAGGGACCTTTGGAGGGGAACTGTTTTTT.

The chain combines TRBV7-8 with TRBJ1-1; 7 nucleotides match TRBD1. J was trimmed by 7 bases and V by 5 bases; bases with no gene match: 16. Germline-derived CDR1 and CDR2 are SGHVS and FQNEAQ. The CDR3 loop spans 16 amino acids. CDR3 sequence: CASSPNRQGGSGEAFF. CDR3 in DNA: TGTGCCAGCAGCCCCAACCGACAGGGAGGTAGTGGTGAAGCTTTCTTT.

The chain combines TRBV7-9 with TRBJ1-4; the D is unclear. Looked up from germline, CDR1 is SEHNR and CDR2 is FQNEAQ (reference sequence). This CDR3 is 14 amino acids long. Trimming left V 5 bases short and J 1 base short, with 8 bases between. In DNA form, the CDR3 reads TGTGCCAGCAGCCCCGGGGTAACTAATGAAAAACTGTTTTTT. Its protein product is CASSPGVTNEKLFF.

The CDR3 here is CASSQDLVGNQPQHF. CDR3 coding DNA: TGCGCCAGCAGCCAAGATTTGGTGGGCAATCAGCCCCAGCATTTT. V and J are TRBV4-3 and TRBJ1-5; D unresolved. V was trimmed by 0 bases and J by 2 bases, leaving 8 bases between them. CDR1 and CDR2 from the germline V gene are LGHNA and YSLEER. The CDR3 totals 15 residues.

This chain joins TRBV10-3 and TRBJ2-2, with TRBD1 matching over 7 bases. The junction had 5 bases not matched to a gene; V was cut back by 4 bases and J by 0 bases. The CDR3 extends over 16 amino acids. Germline CDR1 reads ENHRY; CDR2 reads SYGVKD. CDR3 coding DNA: TGTGCCATCAGTGTAGATGGGACAGCGAACACCGGGGAGCTGTTTTTT. Protein product: CAISVDGTANTGELFF.

J is TRBJ2-5 and V is TRBV10-1, with 9 nucleotides matching TRBD1. This CDR3 has 15 amino acids. CDR1 and CDR2 (germline): WNHNN, SYGVQD (reference sequence). V dropped 4 bases and J dropped 5; count of bases not matched to a gene: 8. The CDR3 here is CASSAGQGIRETQYF. CDR3 in DNA: TGCGCCAGCAGTGCTGGACAGGGGATCAGGGAGACCCAGTACTTC.

This clone came up a few times. No conserved phenylalanine or tryptophan is present at the end of the CDR3, so a read error is the likely explanation. The CDR3 bases are TGCGCCAGCAGCCATTCAGGACAGGTGGGTTCACCCCTCCACCTT. Translation gives CASSHSGQVGSPLHL. The J gene is TRBJ1-6, the V gene TRBV4-1; 7 bases map to TRBD1. The CDR3 runs to 15 residues. J was trimmed by 9 bases and V by 3 bases; bases with no gene match: 8. Per the germline V gene, CDR1 is MGHRA and CDR2 is YSYEKL.

V and J are TRBV19 and TRBJ2-7; perhaps TRBD1 as D (5 bases). Germline V gene sequence: CDR1 LNHDA, CDR2 SQIVND (reference sequence). With 5 bases removed from V and 5 bases from J, the gap between germline ends came to 7 bases. CDR3 length: 11 residues. CDR3 DNA sequence: TGTGCCAGTAGTTCAGGGAACGAGCAGTACTTC. It encodes CASSSGNEQYF.

The rearrangement joins TRBV7-3 to TRBJ1-1; D is perhaps TRBD1 (6 bases). The CDR3 is 15 residues long. V was shortened by 2 bases and J by 4 bases, with 14 bases between the two germline ends. Germline V lookup: CDR1 SGHTA, CDR2 FQGTGA. DNA for the CDR3: TGTGCCAGCAGCTTATCATCGACAGGTACCACTGAAGCTTTCTTT. Translation gives CASSLSSTGTTEAFF.

This clone was observed once. The chain uses TRBV7-3 and TRBJ1-1; D is ambiguous. This CDR3 has 13 amino acids. Trimming cost V 5 bases and J 3 bases, with 10 bases left between them. The germline gives CDR1 SGHTA, CDR2 FQGTGA. CDR3 DNA: TGTGCCAGCAGCAGTTATCACGACACTGAAGCTTTCTTT. It translates to CASSSYHDTEAFF.

The V call is TRBV28, the J call TRBJ2-1, with D possibly matching TRBD1 (6 bases). The CDR3 is made up of 15 amino acids. With 3 bases removed from V and 4 bases from J, the gap between germline ends came to 13 bases. Germline CDR1 is MDHEN and CDR2 is SYDVKM. This CDR3 is CASSFVGGQYNEQFF. The CDR3, as DNA: TGTGCCAGCAGTTTTGTTGGGGGCCAGTACAATGAGCAGTTCTTC.

The chain links TRBV19 to TRBJ2-7; D not resolved. Germline V gene data show CDR1 as LNHDA and CDR2 as SQIVND (reference sequence). The V and J ends lost 10 bases and 2 bases respectively, with 9 bases between them. The CDR3 totals 11 residues. The CDR3 coding sequence is TGTGCCAAGAGACGCACCTACGAGCAGTACTTC. Translated: CAKRRTYEQYF. Looking up the rest from reference TRBV19 and TRBJ2-7 gives the full variable domain: DGGITQSPKYLFRKEGQNVTLSCEQNLNHDAMYWYRQDPGQGLRLIYYSQIVNDFQKGDIAEGYSVSREKKESFPLTVTSAQKNPTAFYLCAKRRTYEQYFGPGTRLTVT.

This chain links TRBV7-2 with TRBJ2-5; TRBD2 matches 8 bases. Germline V lookup: CDR1 SGHTA, CDR2 FQGNSA. The ends lost 5 bases at V and 1 base at J; junction bases unmatched: 12. The CDR3 has 17 amino acids. CDR3 bases: TGTGCCAGCAGCACAGGGACTAGTGGGGGAGTCCAAGAGACCCAGTACTTC. Protein: CASSTGTSGGVQETQYF. The variable domain in full, completed from reference TRBV7-2 and TRBJ2-5, reads GAGVSQSPSNKVTEKGKDVELRCDPISGHTALYWYRQSLGQGLEFLIYFQGNSAPDKSGLPSDRFSAERTGGSVSTLTIQRTQQEDSAVYLCASSTGTSGGVQETQYFGPGTRLLVL.

This clone appeared once. The chain uses TRBV5-1 and TRBJ2-3; a possible D gene is TRBD1 (6 bases). The germline V gene encodes CDR1 SGHRS and CDR2 YFSETQ. CDR3 length: 15 amino acids. Trimming shortened V by 6 bases and J by 2 bases, and 16 bases separated the two germline ends. CDR3 region: CASTLQGQLTDTQYF. CDR3 nucleotides: TGCGCCAGCACCCTCCAGGGACAACTCACAGATACGCAGTATTTT.

V is TRBV11-2 and J is TRBJ2-1, with D possibly TRBD2 on 6 matching bases. V lost 1 base, J lost 4 bases, and 11 bases lay in between. This CDR3 is built from 15 residues. Germline V gene lookup returns CDR1 SGHAT and CDR2 FQNNGV. Written as DNA, the CDR3 is TGTGCCAGCAGCTTAGGGTCCGCGGGGTACAATGAGCAGTTCTTC. This translates into CASSLGSAGYNEQFF.

The genes are TRBV18 and TRBJ1-1; 7 positions agree with TRBD1. CDR1 and CDR2 from the germline V gene are KGHSH and LQKENI. V dropped 2 bases and J dropped 4; count of bases not matched to a gene: 7. The length of the CDR3 is 15 residues. CDR3 loop: CASSPETGDSTEAFF. In DNA, the CDR3 is TGTGCCAGCTCACCAGAAACAGGGGACAGCACTGAAGCTTTCTTT.

The J gene is TRBJ2-4, the V gene TRBV19; 7 bases are shared with TRBD1. Germline V gene sequence: CDR1 LNHDA, CDR2 SQIVND (reference sequence). The V gene end was trimmed by 9 bases and the J gene end by 0 bases; junction bases not matched to a gene: 8. The CDR3 extends over 15 amino acids. The chain's CDR3 is CASHRGPPAKNIQYF. CDR3 nucleotide sequence: TGTGCCAGCCACAGGGGTCCTCCAGCCAAAAACATTCAGTACTTC.

The chain employs TRBV5-4 and TRBJ1-2; D might be TRBD1 (6 bases). Germline V gene lookup returns CDR1 SGHNT and CDR2 YYREEE (reference sequence). This CDR3 has 15 residues. Trimming left V 6 bases short and J 8 bases short, with 23 bases between. Here the CDR3 DNA reads TGTGCCAGCACCCCGGCGGGGGGCCGTGTCGAAGGCTACACCTTC. Amino acids: CASTPAGGRVEGYTF.

The chain employs TRBV28 and TRBJ1-6; no definite D call. V lost 4 bases and J 7 bases, leaving 14 bases between the germline ends. The germline V gene encodes CDR1 MDHEN and CDR2 SYDVKM. The CDR3 has 15 amino acids. CDR3 protein: CASSSPTGINSPLHF. As DNA, the CDR3 is TGTGCCAGCAGTTCTCCGACCGGGATCAATTCACCCCTCCACTTT.